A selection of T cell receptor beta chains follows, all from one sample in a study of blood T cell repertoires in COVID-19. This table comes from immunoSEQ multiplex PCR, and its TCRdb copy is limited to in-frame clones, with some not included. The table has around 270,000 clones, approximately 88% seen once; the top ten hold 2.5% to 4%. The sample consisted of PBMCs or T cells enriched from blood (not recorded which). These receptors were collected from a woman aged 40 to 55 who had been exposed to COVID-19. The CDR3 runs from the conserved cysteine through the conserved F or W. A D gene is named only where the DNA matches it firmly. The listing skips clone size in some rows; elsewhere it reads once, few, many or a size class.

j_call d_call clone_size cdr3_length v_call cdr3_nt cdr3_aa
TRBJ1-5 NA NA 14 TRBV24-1 TGTGCCACCAGCCGACAAGGGGTCGATCAGCCCCAGCATTTT CATSRQGVDQPQHF
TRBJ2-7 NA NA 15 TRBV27 TGTGCCAGCAGTTCCCCTGAGAGATTTCTCTACGAGCAGTACTTC CASSSPERFLYEQYF
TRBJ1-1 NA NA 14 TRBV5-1 TGCGCCAGCAGCTATCCAGACATGAACACTGAAGCTTTCTTT CASSYPDMNTEAFF
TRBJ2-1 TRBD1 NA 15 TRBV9 TGTGCCAGCAGTCCCCTCAGGGACAGGGGGCGCGAGCAGTTCTTC CASSPLRDRGREQFF
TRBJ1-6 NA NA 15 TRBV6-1 TGTGCCAGCAGTGAAAAGCCAGGTGATAATTCACCCCTCCACTTT CASSEKPGDNSPLHF
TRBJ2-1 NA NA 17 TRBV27 TGTGCCAGCAGTCCGCCGAGCCCTCGTGTCGATTACAATGAGCAGTTCTTC CASSPPSPRVDYNEQFF
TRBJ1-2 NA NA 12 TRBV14 TGTGCCAGCAGCCAATTTTCGGGGGGCTACACCTTC CASSQFSGGYTF
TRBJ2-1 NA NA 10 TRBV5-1 TGTGCCAGCAGCCCCGGTGAGCAGTTCTTC CASSPGEQFF
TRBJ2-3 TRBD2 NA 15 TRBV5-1 TGCGCCAGCCGAACCCGGACTAGCGGGTTAGATACGCAGTATTTT CASRTRTSGLDTQYF
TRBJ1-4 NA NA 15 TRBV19 TGTGCCAGTACCCAATCGTCGGGAATGGGTGAAAAACTGTTTTTT CASTQSSGMGEKLFF
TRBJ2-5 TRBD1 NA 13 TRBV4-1 TGCGCCAGCAGCGTCTACAGGGGAGAGACCCAGTACTTC CASSVYRGETQYF
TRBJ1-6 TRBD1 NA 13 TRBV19 TGTGCCAGTAGTCCCGGGACAGGGGGATTCCTCCACTTT CASSPGTGGFLHF
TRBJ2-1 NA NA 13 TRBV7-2 TGTGCCAGCAGCTTAAGACAAAACAATGAGCAGTTCTTC CASSLRQNNEQFF
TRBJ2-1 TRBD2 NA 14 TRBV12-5 TGTGCTAGTGGCCGGACTAGCGACTACAATGAGCAGTTCTTC CASGRTSDYNEQFF
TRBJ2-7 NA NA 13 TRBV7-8 TGTGCCAGCAGCCTTACCGGGGCCTACGAGCAGTACTTC CASSLTGAYEQYF
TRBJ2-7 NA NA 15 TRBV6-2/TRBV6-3 TGTGCCAGCAGTTATTCCCCCCGGGGGAGTTACGAGCAGTACTTC CASSYSPRGSYEQYF
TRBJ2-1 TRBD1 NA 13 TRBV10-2 TGCGCCAGCCGACAGGGGGGATACAATGAGCAGTTCTTC CASRQGGYNEQFF
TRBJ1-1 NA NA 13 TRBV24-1 TGTGCCACCAGTGATTTGCACAGGGTGGGGACTTTCTTT CATSDLHRVGTFF
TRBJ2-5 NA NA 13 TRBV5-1 TGTGCCAGCAGCGCACAATCCGGGGAGACCCAGTACTTC CASSAQSGETQYF
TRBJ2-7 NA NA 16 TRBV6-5 TGTGCCAGCAGTTACTCGATAGCCAATCGGGGTACAGAGCAGTACTTC CASSYSIANRGTEQYF
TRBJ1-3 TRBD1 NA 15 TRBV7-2 TGTGCCAGCAGCTTAGGTGGGACAGGGCGCAACACCATATATTTT CASSLGGTGRNTIYF
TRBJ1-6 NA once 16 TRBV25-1 TGTGCCAGCAGTCCCTATCTTATCAGCGCTAATTCACCCCTCCACTTT CASSPYLISANSPLHF
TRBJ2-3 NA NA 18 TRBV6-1 TGTGCCAGCAGTGAAGTAGCGCTGGGCCTAACCCGGGCAGATACGCAGTATTTT CASSEVALGLTRADTQYF
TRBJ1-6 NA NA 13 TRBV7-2 TGTGCCAGCAGCCGGTACAGGGATTCACCCCTCCACTTT CASSRYRDSPLHF
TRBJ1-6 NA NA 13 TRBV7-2 TGTGCCAGCAGCTTAGGTGGTGGGCGACCCCTCCACTTT CASSLGGGRPLHF
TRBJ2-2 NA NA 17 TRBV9 TGTGCCAGCAGCGCGCGGGGAGACAGAACGAACACCGGGGAGCTGTTTTTT CASSARGDRTNTGELFF
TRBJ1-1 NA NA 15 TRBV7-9 TGTGCCAGCAGCGGCTGGCGGGGTGAGGGCACTGAAGCTTTCTTT CASSGWRGEGTEAFF
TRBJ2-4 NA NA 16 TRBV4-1 TGCGCCAGCAGCCAAGAAACAGTACGAGCCAAAAACATTCAGTACTTC CASSQETVRAKNIQYF
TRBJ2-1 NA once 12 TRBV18 TGTGCCAGCTCACCGCAGAAGAATGAGCAGTTCTTC CASSPQKNEQFF
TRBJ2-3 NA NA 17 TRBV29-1 TGCAGCGTTGTCCCAAGGAGGACAGTACGAAGCACAGATACGCAGTATTTT CSVVPRRTVRSTDTQYF
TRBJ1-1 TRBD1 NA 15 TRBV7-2 TGTGCCAGCAGCCTCAACGGACAGGGTCCCACTGAAGCTTTCTTT CASSLNGQGPTEAFF
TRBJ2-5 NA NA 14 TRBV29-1 TGCAGCGTTGAGGGGACAAAGGTCTTGGAGACCCAGTACTTC CSVEGTKVLETQYF
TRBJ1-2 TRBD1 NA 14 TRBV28 TGTGCCAGCAGCATCTTCGACAGGGAATATGGCTACACCTTC CASSIFDREYGYTF
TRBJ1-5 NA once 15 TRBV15 TGTGCCACCAGCAGAGAAGGCAGTGACTTGAGACCCCAGCATTTT CATSREGSDLRPQHF
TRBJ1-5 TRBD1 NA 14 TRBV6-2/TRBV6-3 TGTGCCAGCAGCAGGACAGGGAACAATCAGCCCCAGCATTTT CASSRTGNNQPQHF
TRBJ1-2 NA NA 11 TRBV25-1 TGTGCCAGCAGTGGCCGGACATCGTCCACCTTC CASSGRTSSTF
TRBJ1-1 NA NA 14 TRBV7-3 TGTGCCAGCAGTTACGGAGATAGGAACACTGAAGCTTTCTTT CASSYGDRNTEAFF
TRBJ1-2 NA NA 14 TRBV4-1 TGCGCCAGCAGCCAAGCGGGACAAGTCTATGGCTACACCTTC CASSQAGQVYGYTF
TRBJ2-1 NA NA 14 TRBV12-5 TGTGCTAGTGGTTTGTGGGACAACTACAATGAGCAGTTCTTC CASGLWDNYNEQFF
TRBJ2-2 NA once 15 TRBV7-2 TGTGCCAGCAGCTTAAGTTCAGGGTGGGGCGGGGAGCTGTTTTTT CASSLSSGWGGELFF
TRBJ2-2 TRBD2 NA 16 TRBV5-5 TGTGCCAGCAGCTTCGATGGGGCGGGAGTTCCCGGGGAGCTGTTTTTT CASSFDGAGVPGELFF
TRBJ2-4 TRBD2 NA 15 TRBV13 TGTGCCAGCAGCACGGGACTAGGGTTCAGGGACATTCAGTACTTC CASSTGLGFRDIQYF
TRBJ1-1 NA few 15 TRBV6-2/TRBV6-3 TGTGCCAGCAGTCCCTTCAATGGGGGCTACACTGAAGCTTTCTTT CASSPFNGGYTEAFF
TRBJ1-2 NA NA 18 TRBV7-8 TGTGCCAGCAGCTTAGGACTTGTCGGGGGAGGAGCTAACTATGGCTACACCTTC CASSLGLVGGGANYGYTF
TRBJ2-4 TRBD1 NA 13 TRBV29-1 TGCAGCGCCACTAAAGGGGGCGAAAACATTCAGTACTTC CSATKGGENIQYF
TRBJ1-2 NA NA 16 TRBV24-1 TGTGCCACCAGTGACCCACGCTCGCGGGCCGGCTATGGCTACACCTTC CATSDPRSRAGYGYTF
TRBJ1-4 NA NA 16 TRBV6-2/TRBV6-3 TGTGCCAGCAGTTACCCGGGGGTGCGAGAAGAGGAAAAACTGTTTTTT CASSYPGVREEEKLFF
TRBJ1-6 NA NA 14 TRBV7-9 TGTGCCAGCAGCATCTCTGACTTGGGTTCACCCCTCCACTTT CASSISDLGSPLHF
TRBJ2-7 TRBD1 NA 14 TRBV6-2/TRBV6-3 TGTGCCAGCAGTTATACCAGGGGGCCCTACGAGCAGTACTTC CASSYTRGPYEQYF
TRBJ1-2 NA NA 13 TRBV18 TGTGCCAGCTCACCATCGGGGTCCTATGGCTACACCTTC CASSPSGSYGYTF